This T cell receptor beta chain was observed in a study of identical twins. There were only healthy Caucasians among the donors. The germline V gene has CDR1 SEHNR and CDR2 FQNEAQ (reference sequence). CDR3 length equals 12 residues. The V end was cut by 7 bases, the J end by 1 base, with 6 bases between. On this clonotype: What it recognizes is unknown.

TCRdb re-called the 5' RACE reads with MiXCR, one entry per CDR3 protein. The profile shows 450,000 or so distinct CDR3 sequences, approximately 15% of them singletons. Study results and caveats: Cord blood beta clonotypes that were abundant carried fewer insertions, and memory repertoires showed no such trend.

Separately, the same data were catalogued under a study of yellow fever vaccine responses in identical twins.

The source of this sequence is a woman aged 18-29 years in good health. The gene calls are TRBV7-9 and TRBJ2-3; D unclear. Material for sequencing was CD4+ T cells sorted from blood. For the CDR3, the DNA is TGTGCCAGCACCCAGGGCACAGATACGCAGTATTTT. It is translated as CASTQGTDTQYF.